This T cell receptor (beta chain) was obtained from a study of chemoradiotherapy in HPV16-positive cancers. TCRdb's table, derived via immunoSEQ multiplex PCR, lists solely in-frame clones and lacks some. The table includes tens of thousands of clones, about four fifths detected once. This clonotype was sampled from a human donor with HPV-associated anogenital cancer. This specimen was blood, taken from a patient who underwent chemoradiotherapy.

The CDR3 sequence is CASSQAQGTPGNTIYF. The DNA of the CDR3 is TGTGCCAGCAGCCAAGCCCAGGGGACCCCTGGAAACACCATATATTTT. The gene calls are TRBV14 and TRBJ1-3, with D possibly matching TRBD1 (6 bases). CDR1 is SGHDN and CDR2 is FVKESK in the germline V gene. The CDR3 is 16 amino acids. Deletions cut 1 base from V and 2 bases from J, with 12 bases between.